The next 10 T cell receptor beta chains were all read from a single sample in a study of technical replicates of blood from several donors. Produced via immunoSEQ multiplex PCR; TCRdb's table is partial and in-frame only. This table has around 76,000 clones, less than 99% appearing once. The sequenced sample was T cells isolated from PBMCs. The receptors originated from a human donor in good health.

The genes are TRBV9 and TRBJ2-3; D not resolved. Germline-derived CDR1 and CDR2 are SGDLS and YYNGEE. The CDR3 length is 16 residues. Trimming took off 4 bases at V and 0 bases at J, with 15 bases between the two ends. CDR3 in amino acids: CASSLFLADSTDTQYF. The DNA for the CDR3 is TGTGCCAGCAGCTTGTTCCTTGCGGATAGCACAGATACGCAGTATTTT.

The chain joins TRBV19 to TRBJ2-7; possibly TRBD2 for D (5 bases). V lost 1 base, J lost 7 bases, and 11 bases lay in between. The germline V gene encodes CDR1 LNHDA and CDR2 SQIVND (reference sequence). The CDR3 is 13 amino acids. This CDR3 reads CASSIGLAREQYF. CDR3 sequence (DNA): TGTGCCAGTAGTATAGGCCTAGCTCGAGAGCAGTACTTC.

V is TRBV5-6 and J is TRBJ1-2; D remains unclear. Trimming took off 6 bases at V and 8 bases at J, with 14 bases between the two ends. Per germline, CDR1 SGHDT and CDR2 YYEEEE. The CDR3 is 12 residues long. CDR3 protein: CASTMTWSGYTF. The CDR3 DNA follows: TGTGCCAGCACCATGACATGGTCCGGCTACACCTTC.

This chain connects TRBV7-8 to TRBJ2-1; TRBD2 aligns across 10 bases. The CDR3 runs 19 residues. The V segment lost 4 bases and the J segment 8 bases; nucleotides outside the gene matches: 20. Germline lookup yields CDR1 SGHVS and CDR2 FQNEAQ. This CDR3 is CASSSNPFWTSGHLHEQFF. CDR3 coding DNA: TGTGCCAGCAGCTCCAATCCCTTCTGGACTAGCGGACACTTACATGAGCAGTTCTTC.

This clone has just one count. The CDR3, as DNA: TGTGCCAGCAGCTTAGAAGGGACAGGGTTCTTCACAGATACGCAGTATTTT. This translates into CASSLEGTGFFTDTQYF. The chain uses TRBV11-3 and TRBJ2-3, with 9 nucleotides matching TRBD1. The CDR3 consists of 17 residues. J gave up 2 bases and V 0 bases, and 6 bases lay outside the gene matches. The germline CDR1 and CDR2 sequences are SGHNT and YENEEA.

V gene TRBV15 combines with J gene TRBJ2-7, with D unresolved. The germline V and J ends were trimmed by 0 bases and 9 bases, with 12 bases remaining between them. The germline gives CDR1 LNHNV, CDR2 YYDKDF (reference sequence). The CDR3 consists of 13 residues. The CDR3 DNA reads as TGTGCCACCAGCAGAGAACTATCCCTCGCGCAGTACTTC. It translates to CATSRELSLAQYF.

V is TRBV7-9 and J is TRBJ2-5; D gene ambiguous. The CDR3 sequence is 14 residues long. Germline V gene data show CDR1 as SEHNR and CDR2 as FQNEAQ (reference sequence). V was cut by 4 bases and J by 3 bases, with 12 bases left in between. The CDR3 sequence: CASSYLDREETQYF. DNA for the CDR3: TGTGCCAGCAGCTATTTAGATCGGGAAGAGACCCAGTACTTC. The full variable domain, rest sourced from reference TRBV7-9 and TRBJ2-5, is DTGVSQNPRHKITKRGQNVTFRCDPISEHNRLYWYRQTLGQGPEFLTYFQNEAQLEKSRLLSDRFSAERPKGSFSTLEIQRTEQGDSAMYLCASSYLDREETQYFGPGTRLLVL.

The CDR3, as DNA: TGTGCCAGCAGCCTTAGCGGGAGCTCTCGCTACGAGCAGTACTTC. Translated, it gives CASSLSGSSRYEQYF. The rearrangement joins TRBV5-4 to TRBJ2-7; 9 positions agree with TRBD2. V dropped 4 bases and J dropped 3; count of bases not matched to a gene: 8. The CDR3 length is 15 residues. The V gene's germline CDR1 is SGHNT and CDR2 YYREEE (reference sequence).

V usage is TRBV30 and J usage is TRBJ1-2; D not certain. From germline, CDR1 is GTSNPN and CDR2 SVGIG (reference sequence). With 2 bases removed from V and 7 bases from J, the gap between germline ends came to 11 bases. This CDR3 contains 12 residues. The CDR3 DNA sequence: TGTGCCTGGAGTCCAGGTTTGGCTGGCTACACCTTC. Amino acids: CAWSPGLAGYTF.

The chain couples TRBV6-5 to TRBJ2-7, with TRBD2 matching over 14 bases. The germline V gene has CDR1 MNHEY and CDR2 SVGAGI. There are 14 residues in the CDR3. Trimming at V came to 5 bases and at J to 9 bases, leaving 6 bases not matched to a gene. The DNA of the CDR3 is TGTGCCAGCAGTCCCGGGACTAGCGGGAGAACGCAGTACTTC. Protein sequence: CASSPGTSGRTQYF.